The clone carrying this T cell receptor beta chain was observed many times. The antigen is undetermined. Preparation of the TCRbeta library used unique molecular identifiers. Each CDR3 protein gets one entry after TCRdb re-called the PCR reads with MiXCR. The sample has roughly 52,000 distinct CDR3 sequences; 5% to 6.5% are singletons. Germline V CDR1 and CDR2: DFQATT, SNEGSKA (reference sequence). The CDR3 contains 13 residues. Deletions cut 0 bases from V and 8 bases from J, with 13 bases between. This sample was taken from a study of T-cell reconstitution after alpha-beta-depleted transplantation in children. Findings and caveats of the study: T-cell counts and diversity at one year following transplant were attributed mainly to newly produced T cells. Alpha-beta T cells present about two months after transplant were reported to originate from several hundred expanded graft clones.

This specimen was PBMCs, mostly from graft donor cells, taken 60 days after TCRalphabeta/CD19-depleted stem cell transplant. This chain links TRBV20-1 with TRBJ1-2, with D tentatively TRBD1 (5 bases). The TCR comes from a female patient aged 2-9 years who had a stem cell transplant for aplastic anemia, so the T cells may come from the graft donor. This chain's CDR3 is CSARDPQRGGYTF. The CDR3 nucleotides are TGCAGTGCTAGAGATCCCCAAAGGGGCGGCTACACCTTC.